A single sample is the source of the 5 T cell receptor beta chains below, sequenced in a study of OX40 agonist ivuxolimab in advanced cancers. Receptor libraries were prepared by the immunoSEQ multiplex PCR assay. The table comes from immuneACCESS by way of TCRdb, which keeps in-frame sequences with V and J called. Part of the clones is missing from these tables; in studies checked, under half for an unresolved V gene and the rest for unknown reasons. The sample table records approximately 65,000 clones; 89% of these occur just once. 4% of the sample belongs to the ten largest clones. The starting material was CD4+ or CD8+ T cells sorted from blood, obtained in a trial of the OX40 agonist ivuxolimab. The receptors here all came from an adult with an advanced solid tumor such as melanoma, head and neck, liver or kidney cancer.

The chain uses TRBV5-1 and TRBJ1-6; TRBD1 matches at 8 bases. This CDR3 is 17 amino acids long. Unmatched junction bases numbered 9, after V lost 0 bases and J lost 7 bases. CDR1 is SGHRS and CDR2 is YFSETQ in the germline V gene. The CDR3, as DNA: TGCGCCAGCAGCTTGGGACCGACAGGGGCCGGGAATTCACCCCTCCACTTT. Protein: CASSLGPTGAGNSPLHF.

This clone appeared a few times. The rearrangement links TRBV5-1 to TRBJ2-6, with D hard to call. CDR3 length: 17 amino acids. The germline V and J ends were trimmed by 0 bases and 0 bases, with 10 bases remaining between them. Germline CDR1 and CDR2: SGHRS and YFSETQ. CDR3 region: CASSLAYQRSGANVLTF. CDR3 DNA: TGCGCCAGCAGCTTGGCCTATCAGCGCTCTGGGGCCAACGTCCTGACTTTC.

The chain has TRBV7-2 and TRBJ2-1, with a possible D match to TRBD2 (5 bases). The V end was cut by 5 bases, the J end by 10 bases, with 12 bases between. The length of the CDR3 is 12 residues. The germline V gene encodes CDR1 SGHTA and CDR2 FQGNSA. CDR3 sequence: CASSRSEREQFF. CDR3 sequence (DNA): TGTGCCAGCAGCCGCTCCGAGCGGGAGCAGTTCTTC.

This chain links TRBV15 with TRBJ1-3; the D is unclear. Trimming pared 3 bases from V and 7 bases from J, leaving 13 bases between. The CDR3 is made up of 14 amino acids. Germline CDR1 LNHNV, CDR2 YYDKDF (reference sequence). This CDR3 reads CATSRLIGSNTIYF. DNA for the CDR3: TGTGCCACCAGCAGGTTGATAGGGTCGAACACCATATATTTT.

The chain uses TRBV19 and TRBJ1-1; no reliable D call. The CDR3 totals 11 residues. With 3 bases removed from V and 8 bases from J, the gap between germline ends came to 7 bases. CDR1 and CDR2 (germline): LNHDA, SQIVND (reference sequence). CDR3 nucleotide sequence: TGTGCCAGTAGTATGTGGAACGAAGCTTTCTTT. It encodes CASSMWNEAFF.